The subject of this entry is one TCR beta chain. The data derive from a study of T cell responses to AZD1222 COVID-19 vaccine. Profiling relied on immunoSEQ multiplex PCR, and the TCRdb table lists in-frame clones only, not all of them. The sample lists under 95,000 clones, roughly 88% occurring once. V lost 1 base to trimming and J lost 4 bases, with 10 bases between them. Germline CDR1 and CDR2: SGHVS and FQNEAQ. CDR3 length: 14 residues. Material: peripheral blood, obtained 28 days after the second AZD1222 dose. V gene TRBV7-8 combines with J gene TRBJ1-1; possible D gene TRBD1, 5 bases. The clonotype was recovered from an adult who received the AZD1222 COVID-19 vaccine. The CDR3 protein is CASSLVAQATEAFF. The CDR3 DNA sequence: TGTGCCAGCAGCTTAGTGGCACAGGCCACTGAAGCTTTCTTT.